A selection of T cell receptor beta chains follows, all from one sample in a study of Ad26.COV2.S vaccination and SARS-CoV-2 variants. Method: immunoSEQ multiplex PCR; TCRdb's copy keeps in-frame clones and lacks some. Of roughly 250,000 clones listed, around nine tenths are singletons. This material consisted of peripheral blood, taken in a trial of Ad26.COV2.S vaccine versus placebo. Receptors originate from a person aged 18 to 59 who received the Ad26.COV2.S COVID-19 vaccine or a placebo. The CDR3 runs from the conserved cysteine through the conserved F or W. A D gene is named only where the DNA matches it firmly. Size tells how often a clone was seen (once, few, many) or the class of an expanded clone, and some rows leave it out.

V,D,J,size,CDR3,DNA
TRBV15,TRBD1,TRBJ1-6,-,CATSSRQGHDSPLHF,TGTGCCACCAGCAGTAGACAGGGGCATGATTCACCCCTCCACTTT
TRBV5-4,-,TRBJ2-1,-,CASSLEQRTITLYNEQFF,TGTGCCAGCAGCTTGGAACAGAGGACCATCACCTTATACAATGAGCAGTTCTTC
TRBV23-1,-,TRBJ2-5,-,CASSRKGETQYF,TGCGCCAGCAGTCGAAAGGGAGAGACCCAGTACTTC
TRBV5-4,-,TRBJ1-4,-,CASSLFPANEKLFF,TGTGCCAGCAGCTTGTTCCCGGCGAATGAAAAACTGTTTTTT
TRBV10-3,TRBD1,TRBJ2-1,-,CAISSGTVTYNEQFF,TGTGCCATCAGCTCCGGGACAGTTACCTACAATGAGCAGTTCTTC
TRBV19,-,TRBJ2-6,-,CASSREVRSHSGANVLTF,TGTGCCAGTAGTAGAGAGGTGAGGTCACACTCTGGGGCCAACGTCCTGACTTTC
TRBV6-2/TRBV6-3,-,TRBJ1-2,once,CASSYSPAESTF,TGTGCCAGCAGTTACTCCCCGGCAGAATCCACCTTC
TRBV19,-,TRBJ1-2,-,CASSRWEDDDGYTF,TGTGCCAGTAGTAGGTGGGAAGACGACGATGGCTACACCTTC
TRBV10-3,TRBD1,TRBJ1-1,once,CASRDSGEAFF,TGTGCCAGCAGGGACAGTGGTGAAGCTTTCTTT
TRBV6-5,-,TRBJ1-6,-,CASSYSGRANSPLHF,TGTGCCAGCAGTTACTCGGGCAGGGCGAATTCACCCCTCCACTTT
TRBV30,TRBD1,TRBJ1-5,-,CAWSRQGYQPQHF,TGTGCCTGGAGTCGACAGGGCTATCAGCCCCAGCATTTT
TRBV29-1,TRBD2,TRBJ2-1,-,CSVAKGRDNEQFF,TGCAGCGTTGCTAAGGGGAGGGACAATGAGCAGTTCTTC
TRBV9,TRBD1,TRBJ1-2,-,CASSADRGRGGYTF,TGTGCCAGCAGCGCGGACAGGGGGCGAGGTGGCTACACCTTC
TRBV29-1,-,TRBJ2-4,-,CSAGQTNIQYF,TGCAGCGCCGGGCAGACAAACATTCAGTACTTC
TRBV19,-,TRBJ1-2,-,CATVRGDKNYGYTF,TGTGCCACAGTAAGGGGGGACAAGAACTATGGCTACACCTTC
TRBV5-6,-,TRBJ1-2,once,CASSLTDYYGYTF,TGTGCCAGCAGCTTGACGGATTATTATGGCTACACCTTC
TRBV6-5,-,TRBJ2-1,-,CASSRELGEQFF,TGTGCCAGCAGTCGCGAGCTGGGTGAGCAGTTCTTC
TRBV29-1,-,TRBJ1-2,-,CSGGTGINTF,TGCAGCGGGGGGACCGGGATCAACACCTTC
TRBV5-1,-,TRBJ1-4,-,CASSLVGRSNEKLFF,TGCGCCAGCAGCTTGGTCGGCAGGAGTAATGAAAAACTGTTTTTT
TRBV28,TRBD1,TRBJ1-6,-,CASSLMGQGLGSPLHF,TGTGCCAGCAGTTTGATGGGACAGGGGTTGGGTTCACCCCTCCACTTT
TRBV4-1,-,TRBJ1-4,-,CASSRTVATNEKLFF,TGCGCCAGCAGCCGGACGGTCGCAACTAATGAAAAACTGTTTTTT
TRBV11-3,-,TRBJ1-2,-,CASSLDLGERTF,TGTGCCAGCAGCTTAGATCTGGGCGAGAGGACCTTC
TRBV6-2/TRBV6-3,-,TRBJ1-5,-,CASSPNHSNQPQHF,TGTGCCAGCAGTCCCAACCATAGCAATCAGCCCCAGCATTTT
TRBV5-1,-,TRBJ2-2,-,CASSLLQGEGTGELFF,TGCGCCAGCAGCTTATTACAGGGCGAGGGCACCGGGGAGCTGTTTTTT
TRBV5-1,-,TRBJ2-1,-,CASSFGDGHEQFF,TGCGCCAGCAGCTTCGGGGACGGGCATGAGCAGTTCTTC